These 23 T cell receptor beta chains came from one sample sequenced in a study of Ad26.COV2.S vaccination and SARS-CoV-2 variants listed by TCRdb under 2021. Libraries were prepared through the immunoSEQ multiplex PCR assay. This immuneACCESS table, as held by TCRdb, lists in-frame sequences with V and J called but not all clones. Of the missing ones, under half trace to an unresolved V gene in checked studies; the others have no known cause. Counted in this sample were approximately 300,000 clones; around four fifths of them appeared once. The ten largest account for 2% to 2.5% of the sample. What this sample's treatment or condition label stands for: roughly 19 received Ad26.COV2.S at low or high dose, single or two shots; roughly five received placebo; per-sample allocation not given. For vaccine and placebo recipients, the sequenced repertoires came from samples collected on day 63 after the first injection.

The sample consisted of peripheral blood, taken in a trial of Ad26.COV2.S vaccine versus placebo. These receptors came from a person aged 18-60 years who received the Ad26.COV2.S COVID-19 vaccine or a placebo.

J is TRBJ1-2 and V is TRBV6-6; 9 bases line up with TRBD1. The J segment lost 4 bases and the V segment lost 0 bases, leaving 6 bases of the junction unmatched. Germline-derived CDR1 and CDR2 are MNHNY and SVGAGI (reference sequence). The CDR3 sequence is 16 residues long. The CDR3 coding sequence is TGTGCCAGCAGTTACTCGGTGACAGGGGGGGGCTATGGCTACACCTTC. This encodes CASSYSVTGGGYGYTF.

The chain's CDR3 is CASSFTGQMNTEAFF. The CDR3 nucleotides read TGTGCCAGCAGTTTCACCGGACAAATGAACACTGAAGCTTTCTTT. The genes are TRBV28 and TRBJ1-1, with a possible D match to TRBD1 (5 bases). Trimming took 3 bases from V and 0 from J, leaving 11 bases between them. CDR1 and CDR2 (germline): MDHEN, SYDVKM. The CDR3 spans 15 residues. The full variable domain, rest sourced from reference TRBV28 and TRBJ1-1, is DVKVTQSSRYLVKRTGEKVFLECVQDMDHENMFWYRQDPGLGLRLIYFSYDVKMKEKGDIPEGYSVSREKKERFSLILESASTNQTSMYLCASSFTGQMNTEAFFGQGTRLTVV.

The genes are TRBV16 and TRBJ2-4; 9 bases align to TRBD1. V lost 0 bases, J lost 7 bases, and 4 bases stayed unmatched. Germline V gene data show CDR1 as KGHSY and CDR2 as FQNENV. The CDR3 totals 15 residues. CDR3 sequence (DNA): TGTGCCAGCAGCCAATCAAGGACAGGGGCGAACATTCAGTACTTC. Amino acid sequence: CASSQSRTGANIQYF.

The chain carries TRBV5-1 and TRBJ1-2, with D possibly matching TRBD1 (6 bases). The V end lost 2 bases, the J end lost 0 bases, and 11 bases lay between the germline ends. The CDR3 runs to 15 residues. Germline CDR1 is SGHRS and CDR2 is YFSETQ. The CDR3 bases are TGCGCCAGCAGCTTTTCGGACAGAGCTAACTATGGCTACACCTTC. Encoded protein: CASSFSDRANYGYTF. Combining the CDR3 with reference TRBV5-1 and TRBJ1-2 gives the whole variable domain KAGVTQTPRYLIKTRGQQVTLSCSPISGHRSVSWYQQTPGQGLQFLFEYFSETQRNKGNFPGRFSGRQFSNSRSEMNVSTLELGDSALYLCASSFSDRANYGYTFGSGTRLTVV.

The chain is built from TRBV29-1 and TRBJ2-3, with 7 bases matching TRBD2. The CDR3 runs to 15 residues. V gave up 4 bases and J gave up 2 bases; unmatched junction bases: 9. Germline V gene lookup returns CDR1 SQVTM and CDR2 ANQGSEA. This chain's CDR3 is CSVGIGLADTDTQYF. For the CDR3, the DNA is TGCAGCGTTGGTATAGGTCTAGCGGACACAGATACGCAGTATTTT.

The V call is TRBV7-9, the J call TRBJ1-5, with TRBD1 matching over 8 bases. Germline assignment: CDR1 SEHNR and CDR2 FQNEAQ (reference sequence). Trimming removed 1 base from V and 0 bases from J; junction bases left unmatched: 8. The length of the CDR3 is 18 residues. For the CDR3, the DNA is TGTGCCAGCAGCTTAGGGCAGGGGGCGTTGGATAGCAATCAGCCCCAGCATTTT. It is translated as CASSLGQGALDSNQPQHF.

This rearrangement joins TRBV4-1 to TRBJ1-5, with D unclear. The CDR3 is 15 residues long. The V gene lost 0 bases and the J gene lost 6 bases, with 12 bases spanning the gap. CDR1 MGHRA and CDR2 YSYEKL come from the germline V gene. The CDR3 spells CASSQEPGLSQPQHF. The CDR3, as DNA: TGCGCCAGCAGCCAAGAACCAGGCTTATCTCAGCCCCAGCATTTT.

This chain connects TRBV11-2 to TRBJ2-7, with TRBD1 identical over 9 bases. The CDR3 sequence is 15 residues long. The germline V gene encodes CDR1 SGHAT and CDR2 FQNNGV. The V segment lost 3 bases and the J segment 6 bases; nucleotides outside the gene matches: 9. Here the CDR3 reads CASSFTGTGYGEQYF. The CDR3 nucleotides read TGTGCCAGCAGCTTCACCGGGACAGGGTATGGCGAGCAGTACTTC.

The sample holds one count of this clone. The chain is built from TRBV28 and TRBJ1-2; possibly TRBD1 for D (6 bases). CDR3 length: 14 amino acids. V was cut by 7 bases and J by 7 bases, with 19 bases left in between. Germline loops: CDR1 MDHEN, CDR2 SYDVKM. CDR3 DNA: TGTGCCAGCATCACCACCCCAGGGGTTGCTGGCTACACCTTC. It yields the protein CASITTPGVAGYTF.

The V and J genes are TRBV2 and TRBJ2-5; D is undetermined. In germline, CDR1 is SNHLY, CDR2 FYNNEI. The CDR3 contains 16 residues. The V and J ends lost 4 bases and 4 bases respectively, with 19 bases between them. CDR3 sequence (DNA): TGTGCCAGCAGTGGCTTGTGGTCTGGAAATGCAGAGACCCAGTACTTC. Translation: CASSGLWSGNAETQYF. The variable domain in full, completed from reference TRBV2 and TRBJ2-5, reads EPEVTQTPSHQVTQMGQEVILRCVPISNHLYFYWYRQILGQKVEFLVSFYNNEISEKSEIFDDQFSVERPDGSNFTLKIRSTKLEDSAMYFCASSGLWSGNAETQYFGPGTRLLVL.

In its sample, this clone ranks as medium-sized (0.01 to 0.1%). The chain joins TRBV6-1 to TRBJ1-2; D perhaps matches TRBD1 (5 bases). This CDR3 region has 15 residues. With 0 bases removed from V and 6 bases from J, the gap between germline ends came to 14 bases. Germline-derived CDR1 and CDR2 are MNHNS and SASEGT. The CDR3 bases are TGTGCCAGCAGTGAAGCCTTCGGGGGTTCTGATGGCTACACCTTC. It encodes CASSEAFGGSDGYTF.

V is TRBV18 and J is TRBJ2-7; 11 bases agree with TRBD1. The J segment lost 2 bases and the V segment lost 5 bases, leaving 5 bases of the junction unmatched. Germline V gene data show CDR1 as KGHSH and CDR2 as LQKENI. This CDR3 has 15 amino acids. CDR3 region: CASSRGQGATYEQYF. CDR3 bases: TGTGCCAGCTCAAGAGGACAGGGGGCCACCTACGAGCAGTACTTC.

In its sample, this clone was seen once. CDR3 region: CASSRRGGEKFF. The CDR3 DNA sequence: TGTGCCAGCTCCCGCCGGGGGGGGGAAAAGTTCTTC. This sequence joins TRBV28 and TRBJ2-1; 8 nucleotides agree with TRBD2. Germline V gives CDR1 MDHEN, CDR2 SYDVKM. This CDR3 region has 12 residues. V dropped 8 bases and J dropped 14; count of bases not matched to a gene: 11.

The rearrangement uses TRBV6-2 or TRBV6-3 and TRBJ1-2; no reliable D call. This CDR3 spans 16 amino acids. Trimming removed 0 bases from V and 0 bases from J, with 11 bases in between. CDR1 and CDR2 from the germline V gene are MNHEY and SVGEGT. The CDR3 loop is CASSYSIQTANYGYTF. The DNA for the CDR3 is TGTGCCAGCAGTTACTCGATTCAGACGGCTAACTATGGCTACACCTTC.

This chain links TRBV4-2 with TRBJ1-2; possible D gene TRBD1, 5 bases. V shed 3 bases and J shed 2 bases, with 19 bases lying between them. The CDR3 sequence is 17 residues long. Per germline, CDR1 LGHNA and CDR2 YNFKEQ. CDR3 coding DNA: TGTGCCAGCAGCCAGGGGGGAGGAGGCCTCATAAACTATGGCTACACCTTC. It encodes CASSQGGGGLINYGYTF.

J is TRBJ2-5 and V is TRBV3-1 (or the pseudogene TRBV3-2); no clear D. Germline lookup yields CDR1 LGHDT and CDR2 YNNKEL (reference sequence). The CDR3 is 15 amino acids. V dropped 3 bases and J dropped 4 bases, with 15 bases sitting between them. CDR3 region: CASSQTISRGETQYF. CDR3 bases: TGTGCCAGCAGCCAGACGATTAGTAGAGGAGAGACCCAGTACTTC.

This clone was recorded only once. The gene calls are TRBV2 and TRBJ2-1; possible D gene TRBD1, 6 bases. The CDR3 is 13 amino acids. Between the trimmed V and J ends, which lost 11 bases and 4 bases, there was a span of 15 bases. Germline-derived CDR1 and CDR2 are SNHLY and FYNNEI. The CDR3 protein is CAALRTDYNEQFF. The CDR3 region has the DNA TGTGCCGCACTCAGGACAGATTACAATGAGCAGTTCTTC.

This chain connects TRBV5-4 to TRBJ2-2; D is perhaps TRBD1 or TRBD2 (6 bases each). The V end was cut by 5 bases, the J end by 5 bases, with 13 bases between. Germline assignment: CDR1 SGHNT and CDR2 YYREEE (reference sequence). This CDR3 spans 14 amino acids. CDR3 in DNA: TGTGCCAGCAGTCCGGGGGCGGCGACCGGGGAGCTGTTTTTT. Protein sequence: CASSPGAATGELFF.

V and J are TRBV2 and TRBJ1-3, with no clear D. V lost 3 bases and J 2 bases, leaving 11 bases between the germline ends. This CDR3 is built from 15 residues. The germline gives CDR1 SNHLY, CDR2 FYNNEI. CDR3 amino acids: CASSDRERPGNTIYF. CDR3 DNA sequence: TGTGCCAGCAGTGATAGGGAAAGACCTGGAAACACCATATATTTT.

The chain links TRBV20-1 to TRBJ2-7; D is unclear. CDR3 length: 10 amino acids. Germline CDR1 DFQATT, CDR2 SNEGSKA (reference sequence). Between the trimmed V and J ends, which lost 5 bases and 3 bases, there was a span of 5 bases. CDR3 loop: CSAYDYEQYF. CDR3 sequence (DNA): TGCAGTGCTTATGACTACGAGCAGTACTTC.

J is TRBJ1-2 and V is TRBV28; the D is unclear. The CDR3 has 17 amino acids. Germline V gene sequence: CDR1 MDHEN, CDR2 SYDVKM. V lost 0 bases to trimming and J lost 2 bases, with 16 bases between them. CDR3 coding DNA: TGTGCCAGCAGTTTATGGGTCCTTGGCAGCGCGAACTATGGCTACACCTTC. This gives the protein CASSLWVLGSANYGYTF.

The chain couples TRBV6-2 or TRBV6-3 to TRBJ2-1; D perhaps matches TRBD1 (5 bases). V lost 4 bases to trimming and J lost 4 bases, with 14 bases between them. This CDR3 has 15 residues. Germline V gene lookup returns CDR1 MNHEY and CDR2 SVGEGT. DNA for the CDR3: TGTGCCAGCAGTTCCCTCGACAGAAGATACAATGAGCAGTTCTTC. Protein: CASSSLDRRYNEQFF.

V is TRBV5-6 and J is TRBJ2-7; D is ambiguous. The CDR3 contains 17 residues. CDR1 is SGHDT and CDR2 is YYEEEE in the germline V gene. Trimming took 1 base from V and 2 from J, leaving 19 bases between them. The CDR3: CASSLNVFSLAAYEQYF. DNA of the CDR3: TGTGCCAGCAGCTTGAACGTTTTTTCCCTGGCCGCCTACGAGCAGTACTTC.